Listed here are 4 T cell receptor beta chains from one sample, sequenced in a study of identical twins. TCRdb redid the calling of the 5' RACE reads with MiXCR, one entry per CDR3 protein. The sample has 1.5 million to 2 million distinct CDR3 sequences, around 33% seen once. The sample taken for sequencing was cord blood. These receptors originate from a newborn girl in good health.

This clonotype was seen a handful of times. The chain has TRBV10-3 and TRBJ2-1, with D possibly matching TRBD1 (6 bases). The J call may not be correct, given that the DNA end is closer to TRBJ2-7. Germline V gene lookup returns CDR1 ENHRY and CDR2 SYGVKD. This CDR3 comprises 14 residues. CDR3 sequence: CAITSGVSYNEQYF. The CDR3 nucleotides are TGTGCCATCACCTCAGGGGTCTCCTACAATGAGCAGTACTTC.

This clonotype was found a few times. The chain recombines TRBV3-1 with TRBJ1-1, with TRBD1 matching 8 bases. The trim removed 4 bases at V and 1 base at J, leaving 11 bases unmatched. Germline V gene data show CDR1 as LGHDT and CDR2 as YNNKEL (reference sequence). This CDR3 comprises 17 residues. CDR3 loop: CASSRLPGGQGNTEAFF. CDR3 coding DNA: TGTGCCAGCAGCCGTCTACCAGGAGGACAGGGGAACACTGAAGCTTTCTTT.

The table lists this clonotype with many counts. V usage is TRBV10-3 and J usage is TRBJ2-1, with 10 nucleotides matching TRBD2. Trimming at V came to 8 bases and at J to 0 bases, leaving 4 bases not matched to a gene. This CDR3 region has 15 residues. The germline gives CDR1 ENHRY, CDR2 SYGVKD. The chain's CDR3 is CAIGLAVSSYNEQFF. CDR3 coding DNA: TGTGCCATCGGACTAGCGGTTAGCTCCTACAATGAGCAGTTCTTC.

In its sample, this clonotype was seen a few times. The rearrangement joins TRBV20-1 to TRBJ2-7, with unresolved D. The germline V gene encodes CDR1 DFQATT and CDR2 SNEGSKA (reference sequence). V was clipped by 6 bases and J by 2 bases, with 11 bases between them. This CDR3 has 12 residues. CDR3 protein: CSARNYAYEQYF. CDR3 in DNA: TGCAGTGCCAGAAACTATGCCTACGAGCAGTACTTC.